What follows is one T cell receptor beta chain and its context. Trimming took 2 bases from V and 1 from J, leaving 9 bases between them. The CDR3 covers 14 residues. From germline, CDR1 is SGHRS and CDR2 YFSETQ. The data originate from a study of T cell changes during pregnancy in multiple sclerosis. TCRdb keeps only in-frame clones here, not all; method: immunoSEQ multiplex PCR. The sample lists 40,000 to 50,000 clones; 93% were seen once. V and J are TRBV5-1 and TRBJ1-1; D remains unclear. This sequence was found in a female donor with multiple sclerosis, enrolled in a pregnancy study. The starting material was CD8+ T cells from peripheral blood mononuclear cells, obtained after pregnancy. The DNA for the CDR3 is TGCGCCAGCAGCTTAGTACATCCGAACACTGAAGCTTTCTTT. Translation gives CASSLVHPNTEAFF.